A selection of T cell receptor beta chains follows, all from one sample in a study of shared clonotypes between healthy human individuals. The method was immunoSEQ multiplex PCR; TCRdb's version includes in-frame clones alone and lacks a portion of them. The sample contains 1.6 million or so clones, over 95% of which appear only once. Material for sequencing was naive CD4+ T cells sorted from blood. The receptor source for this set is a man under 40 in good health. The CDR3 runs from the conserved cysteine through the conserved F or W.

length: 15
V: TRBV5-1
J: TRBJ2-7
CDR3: CASSISGTLSYEQYF

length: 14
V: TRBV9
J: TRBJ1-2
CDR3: CASSVGVGLYGYTF

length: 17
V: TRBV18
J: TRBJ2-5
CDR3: CASSPPRANLYQETQYF

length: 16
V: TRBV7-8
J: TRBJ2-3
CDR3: CASSSGTQPETDTQYF

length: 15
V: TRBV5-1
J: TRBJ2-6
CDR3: CASSLQGVGANVLTF

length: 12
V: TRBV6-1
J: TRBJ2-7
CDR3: CASSEGAYEQYF

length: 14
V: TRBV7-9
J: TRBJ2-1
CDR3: CASSLAGENNEQFF

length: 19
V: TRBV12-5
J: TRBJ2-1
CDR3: CASGLSRDRGAEGNNEQFF

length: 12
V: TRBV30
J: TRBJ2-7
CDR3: CAWMTGSYEQYF

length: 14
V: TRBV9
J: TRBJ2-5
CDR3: CASSVGPEAETQYF

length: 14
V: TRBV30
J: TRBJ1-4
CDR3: CAWSGDSLNEKLFF

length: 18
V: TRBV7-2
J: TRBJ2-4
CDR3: CASSSPGLAGAPKNIQYF

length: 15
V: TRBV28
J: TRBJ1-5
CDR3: CASTRQGYGNQPQHF

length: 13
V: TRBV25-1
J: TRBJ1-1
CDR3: CASSEVWNTEAFF

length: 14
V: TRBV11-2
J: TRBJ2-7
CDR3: CASSVRDSSYEQYF

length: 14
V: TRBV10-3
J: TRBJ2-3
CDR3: CAISPGLYTDTQYF

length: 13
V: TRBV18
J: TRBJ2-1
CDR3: CASSPGIHNEQFF

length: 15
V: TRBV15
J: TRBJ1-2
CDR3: CATSMTGQGGRGYTF

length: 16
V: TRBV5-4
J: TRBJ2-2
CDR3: CASSLAGGGNTGELFF

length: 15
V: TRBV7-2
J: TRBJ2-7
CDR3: CASSLGRGGSYEQYF

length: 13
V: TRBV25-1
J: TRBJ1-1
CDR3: CASSGGTNTEAFF

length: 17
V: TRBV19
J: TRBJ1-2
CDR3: CASSITGQGANNYGYTF

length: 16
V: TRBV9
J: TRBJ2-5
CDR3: CASSVASASPQGTQYF

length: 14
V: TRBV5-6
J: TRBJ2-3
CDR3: CASSKGTKTDTQYF

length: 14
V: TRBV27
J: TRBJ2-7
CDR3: CASSFEQGAYEQYF

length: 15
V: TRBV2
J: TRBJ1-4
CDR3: CASSETSRGIEKLFF

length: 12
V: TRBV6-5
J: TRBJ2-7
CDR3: CASQGPAYEQYF

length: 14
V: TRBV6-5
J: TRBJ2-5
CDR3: CASSYGLVAETQYF

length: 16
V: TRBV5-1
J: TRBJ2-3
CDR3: CASSLGRLAGSDTQYF

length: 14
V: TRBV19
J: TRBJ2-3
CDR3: CASSRTGRSDTQYF

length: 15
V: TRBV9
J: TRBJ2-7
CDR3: CASSVGVLSSYEQYF

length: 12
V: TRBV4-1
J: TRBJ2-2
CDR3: CASSQDGGKLFF

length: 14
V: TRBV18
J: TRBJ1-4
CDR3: CASSSGTGVEKLFF

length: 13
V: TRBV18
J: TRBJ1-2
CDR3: CASSPETNYGYTF

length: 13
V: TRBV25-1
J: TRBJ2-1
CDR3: CASCPPSHNEQFF

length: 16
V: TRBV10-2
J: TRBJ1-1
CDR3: CASSGRAHPMNTEAFF

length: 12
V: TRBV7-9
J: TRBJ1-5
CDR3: CASAGGHQPQHF

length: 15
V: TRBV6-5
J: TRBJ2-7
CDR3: CASSYTKNRAGEQYF

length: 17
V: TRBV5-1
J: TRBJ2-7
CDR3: CASSLTSGRAGGSGQYF

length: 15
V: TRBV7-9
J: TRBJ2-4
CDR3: CASSVGRVAKNIQYF